This entry concerns a single T cell receptor beta chain. This sample stems from a study of T-cell memory formation after mild COVID-19. There are 16 residues in the CDR3. CDR1 is LGHDT and CDR2 is YNNKEL in the germline V gene (reference sequence). Trimming left V 4 bases short and J 0 bases short, with 12 bases between. Using its own MiXCR run on the 5' RACE reads, TCRdb lists one record per CDR3 protein. This table has hundreds of thousands of distinct CDR3 sequences, roughly 18% appearing once. The material sequenced was PBMCs or a T cell subset sorted from them (not recorded which). This clonotype originated in an adult woman who had mild COVID-19 (a few samples of this study predate the infection). Cell type and time point are not known. The V gene is TRBV3-1, the J gene TRBJ1-4; D gene uncertain. The CDR3 reads CASSRAHTATNEKLFF. CDR3 nucleotide sequence: TGTGCCAGCAGCCGGGCGCATACTGCAACTAATGAAAAACTGTTTTTT.